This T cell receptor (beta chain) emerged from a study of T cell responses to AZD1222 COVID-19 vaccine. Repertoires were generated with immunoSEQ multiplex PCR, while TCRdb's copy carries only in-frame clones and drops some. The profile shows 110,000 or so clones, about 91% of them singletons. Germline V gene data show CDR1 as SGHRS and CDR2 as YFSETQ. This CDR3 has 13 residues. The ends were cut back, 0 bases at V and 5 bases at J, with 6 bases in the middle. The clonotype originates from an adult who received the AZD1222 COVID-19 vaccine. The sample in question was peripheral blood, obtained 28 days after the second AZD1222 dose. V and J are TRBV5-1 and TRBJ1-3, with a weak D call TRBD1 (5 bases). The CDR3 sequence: CASSLGQRNTIYF. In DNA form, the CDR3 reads TGCGCCAGCAGCTTGGGACAGAGAAACACCATATATTTT.